This TCR beta chain appears in the sequencing data of a study of cytotoxic CD8 clonotypes in ibrutinib-treated CLL. Overall study findings and caveats: Whereas clonality rose at ibrutinib response, it declined toward baseline at progression. Clonotypes that were public were uncommon, and they contracted or stayed stable on treatment. Sampling times (in sustained-remission versus progressing patients) were not the same.

Generated by immunoSEQ multiplex PCR, the TCRdb table keeps only in-frame clones and is missing some. The data contain 130,000 or so clones, about 80% of them singletons. The CDR3 totals 16 residues. V was clipped by 4 bases and J by 1 base; unmatched bases: 7. Germline values: CDR1 SGHTA, CDR2 FQGTGA. This clone was detected only once. The antigen is not known. V is TRBV7-3 and J is TRBJ2-3, with 8 bases identical to TRBD1. The sample here was PBMCs, taken after 12 months of ibrutinib treatment. The receptor was isolated from a human donor with chronic lymphocytic leukemia. CDR3 nucleotides: TGTGCCAGCAGCTCTACAGGGGGTGTCGGCACAGATACGCAGTATTTT. It is translated as CASSSTGGVGTDTQYF.